These 3 T cell receptor beta chains originate from one sample sequenced in a study of shared clonotypes between healthy human individuals. The assay was immunoSEQ multiplex PCR, and TCRdb's table has in-frame clones only and misses some. The sample lists nearly 600,000 clones, about 95% occurring once. Naive-designated CD8 cells lacked CD45RO, were positively enriched for CCR7, and omitted terminally differentiated effector memory CD45RA+ cells. The sequenced sample was naive CD8+ T cells sorted from blood. The source is a woman aged 30 to 39 in good health.

V gene TRBV7-9 combines with J gene TRBJ2-5; perhaps TRBD1 as D (5 bases). The J call may be in error: the DNA end matches TRBJ2-7 better. The CDR3 sequence is 12 residues long. The germline CDR1 and CDR2 sequences are SEHNR and FQNEAQ (reference sequence). DNA of the CDR3: TGTGCCAGCAGTCTGACAGCCTACGAGCAGTACTTC. Protein sequence: CASSLTAYEQYF.

The chain has TRBV15 and TRBJ2-5, with TRBD2 as a possible D gene (5 bases). Germline CDR1 reads LNHNV; CDR2 reads YYDKDF (reference sequence). V dropped 0 bases and J dropped 2 bases, with 19 bases sitting between them. The CDR3 has 18 residues. The CDR3 loop reads CATSRERRGIAFQETQYF. The CDR3 nucleotides read TGTGCCACCAGCAGAGAACGTCGGGGTATAGCGTTTCAAGAGACCCAGTACTTC.

This clone has only a few counts. The chain has TRBV7-9 and TRBJ1-2; unclear D gene. Trimming took off 4 bases at V and 0 bases at J, with 12 bases between the two ends. This CDR3 has 15 amino acids. The germline V gene has CDR1 SEHNR and CDR2 FQNEAQ (reference sequence). This chain's CDR3 is CASSSRPETNYGYTF. CDR3 DNA sequence: TGTGCCAGCAGCTCCCGACCGGAAACTAACTATGGCTACACCTTC.